Listed below are T cell receptor beta chains from one sample, sequenced in a study of T cells after yellow fever vaccination. One entry per CDR3 protein results from TCRdb running MiXCR on the 5' RACE reads. The sample has some 340,000 distinct CDR3 sequences, over 3.5% seen once. Material: PBMCs, obtained 5 days after the yellow fever booster vaccination. The receptors shown here come from a man aged 18 to 29 who received the YFV17D yellow fever vaccine. The CDR3 runs from the conserved cysteine through the conserved F or W. Fields, in order: D gene, V gene, J gene, clone size, CDR3 protein, CDR3 DNA. The D gene is left open where the match is weak. Only some rows state a clone size, as once, few, many or a class for expanded clones.

D gene: TRBD2; V gene: TRBV12-3/TRBV12-4; J gene: TRBJ2-4; clone size: many; CDR3 protein: CASSFRGGYIQYF; CDR3 DNA: TGTGCCAGCAGTTTCCGGGGGGGATACATTCAGTACTTC
D gene: .; V gene: TRBV4-1; J gene: TRBJ2-7; clone size: few; CDR3 protein: CASSQDPSRAYEQYF; CDR3 DNA: TGCGCCAGCAGCCAAGATCCAAGTAGGGCCTACGAGCAGTACTTC
D gene: TRBD1; V gene: TRBV19; J gene: TRBJ1-5; clone size: .; CDR3 protein: CASSIDQRGLRQPQHF; CDR3 DNA: TGTGCCAGTAGTATAGATCAAAGGGGGCTCCGCCAGCCCCAGCATTTT
D gene: TRBD2; V gene: TRBV6-6; J gene: TRBJ2-3; clone size: many; CDR3 protein: CASSRDYITDTQYF; CDR3 DNA: TGTGCCAGCAGCCGGGACTACATCACAGATACGCAGTATTTT
D gene: .; V gene: TRBV2; J gene: TRBJ2-5; clone size: .; CDR3 protein: CASSERQETQYF; CDR3 DNA: TGTGCCAGCAGTGAACGGCAAGAGACCCAGTACTTC
D gene: .; V gene: TRBV15; J gene: TRBJ1-5; clone size: few; CDR3 protein: CATSRDRGLGQPQHF; CDR3 DNA: TGTGCCACCAGCAGAGATCGGGGGCTCGGTCAGCCCCAGCATTTT
D gene: .; V gene: TRBV5-1; J gene: TRBJ1-1; clone size: many; CDR3 protein: CASSLAPGGAFF; CDR3 DNA: TGCGCCAGCAGCTTGGCCCCAGGAGGGGCTTTCTTT
D gene: TRBD1; V gene: TRBV18; J gene: TRBJ1-1; clone size: .; CDR3 protein: CASSSTLDRGRGTEAFF; CDR3 DNA: TGTGCCAGCTCATCAACCCTTGACAGGGGGCGGGGCACTGAAGCTTTCTTT
D gene: .; V gene: TRBV2; J gene: TRBJ2-5; clone size: few; CDR3 protein: CASSASRDNDQETQYF; CDR3 DNA: TGTGCCAGCAGTGCCTCTAGGGACAACGACCAAGAGACCCAGTACTTC
D gene: .; V gene: TRBV20-1; J gene: TRBJ2-5; clone size: many; CDR3 protein: CSARRGHGWETQYF; CDR3 DNA: TGCAGTGCTAGGCGGGGCCATGGTTGGGAGACCCAGTACTTC
D gene: .; V gene: TRBV4-3; J gene: TRBJ1-6; clone size: few; CDR3 protein: CASSPGLYNSPLHF; CDR3 DNA: TGCGCCAGCAGCCCCGGCCTCTATAATTCACCCCTCCACTTT
D gene: .; V gene: TRBV20-1; J gene: TRBJ1-1; clone size: few; CDR3 protein: CSAIASGFGTEAFF; CDR3 DNA: TGCAGTGCAATAGCCTCGGGGTTCGGCACTGAAGCTTTCTTT
D gene: TRBD2; V gene: TRBV27; J gene: TRBJ2-1; clone size: .; CDR3 protein: CASSLRALVWGLAGDNEQFF; CDR3 DNA: TGTGCCAGCAGTTTAAGAGCGTTAGTGTGGGGTCTAGCGGGGGACAATGAGCAGTTCTTC
D gene: TRBD1; V gene: TRBV25-1; J gene: TRBJ2-7; clone size: .; CDR3 protein: CASSRQGAILHEQYF; CDR3 DNA: TGTGCCAGCAGCAGACAGGGGGCTATCCTCCACGAGCAGTACTTC
D gene: .; V gene: TRBV5-1; J gene: TRBJ2-1; clone size: few; CDR3 protein: CASSIGQLSSYNEQFF; CDR3 DNA: TGCGCCAGCAGTATAGGCCAGCTGAGCTCCTACAATGAGCAGTTCTTC
D gene: TRBD1; V gene: TRBV5-1; J gene: TRBJ2-5; clone size: few; CDR3 protein: CASSFSGTGGRYQETQYF; CDR3 DNA: TGCGCCAGCAGCTTCTCCGGGACAGGGGGCCGGTACCAAGAGACCCAGTACTTC
D gene: .; V gene: TRBV6-5; J gene: TRBJ1-6; clone size: .; CDR3 protein: CASSYWGMSNSPLHF; CDR3 DNA: TGTGCCAGCAGTTACTGGGGGATGTCAAATTCACCCCTCCACTTT
D gene: .; V gene: TRBV10-3; J gene: TRBJ2-3; clone size: few; CDR3 protein: CAIGRSTDTQYF; CDR3 DNA: TGTGCCATCGGGCGGTCCACAGATACGCAGTATTTT
D gene: .; V gene: TRBV5-1; J gene: TRBJ2-2; clone size: many; CDR3 protein: CASSEGGELFF; CDR3 DNA: TGCGCCAGCAGCGAAGGAGGGGAGCTGTTTTTT
D gene: .; V gene: TRBV3-1; J gene: TRBJ1-1; clone size: .; CDR3 protein: CASNIQGGTEAFF; CDR3 DNA: TGTGCCAGCAATATACAGGGAGGGACTGAAGCTTTCTTT
D gene: TRBD1; V gene: TRBV7-2; J gene: TRBJ2-2; clone size: many; CDR3 protein: CASSLRAGGQHGELFF; CDR3 DNA: TGTGCCAGCAGCTTACGGGCAGGGGGCCAGCACGGGGAGCTGTTTTTT
D gene: .; V gene: TRBV28; J gene: TRBJ1-1; clone size: .; CDR3 protein: CASIRGGDTEAFF; CDR3 DNA: TGTGCCAGCATCCGGGGCGGTGACACTGAAGCTTTCTTT
D gene: TRBD2; V gene: TRBV5-1; J gene: TRBJ2-1; clone size: many; CDR3 protein: CATAIELYSGNEQFF; CDR3 DNA: TGCGCCACCGCAATTGAACTGTATAGCGGGAATGAGCAGTTCTTC
D gene: .; V gene: TRBV10-3; J gene: TRBJ1-3; clone size: .; CDR3 protein: CAIRITSVESISGNTIYF; CDR3 DNA: TGTGCCATCCGGATAACTTCTGTGGAGTCAATCTCTGGAAACACCATATATTTT
D gene: .; V gene: TRBV28; J gene: TRBJ2-1; clone size: many; CDR3 protein: CASTPLGQLYNEQFF; CDR3 DNA: TGTGCCTCAACTCCACTTGGACAGCTTTACAATGAGCAGTTCTTC
D gene: .; V gene: TRBV20-1; J gene: TRBJ2-2; clone size: few; CDR3 protein: CSATSPLGPHTGELFF; CDR3 DNA: TGCAGTGCTACGAGCCCCCTAGGGCCCCACACCGGGGAGCTGTTTTTT
D gene: .; V gene: TRBV7-2; J gene: TRBJ1-2; clone size: few; CDR3 protein: CASTLSNYGYTF; CDR3 DNA: TGTGCCAGCACCCTTTCTAACTATGGCTACACCTTC
D gene: .; V gene: TRBV15; J gene: TRBJ2-7; clone size: many; CDR3 protein: CATSQSYEQYF; CDR3 DNA: TGTGCCACCTCCCAGAGCTACGAGCAGTACTTC
D gene: TRBD1; V gene: TRBV29-1; J gene: TRBJ1-2; clone size: few; CDR3 protein: CSVVWQGAYFGGYTF; CDR3 DNA: TGCAGCGTTGTTTGGCAGGGGGCTTATTTTGGTGGCTACACCTTC
D gene: .; V gene: TRBV6-2/TRBV6-3; J gene: TRBJ1-2; clone size: few; CDR3 protein: CASSYGLDEAEANYGYTF; CDR3 DNA: TGTGCCAGCAGTTACGGGTTGGACGAGGCGGAAGCTAACTATGGCTACACCTTC
D gene: TRBD2; V gene: TRBV20-1; J gene: TRBJ2-1; clone size: many; CDR3 protein: CSARTSGSSLSSYNEQFF; CDR3 DNA: TGCAGTGCCCGGACTAGCGGCTCTTCCCTTAGCTCCTACAATGAGCAGTTCTTC
D gene: TRBD1; V gene: TRBV7-3; J gene: TRBJ1-2; clone size: many; CDR3 protein: CASSPTGVEDGYTF; CDR3 DNA: TGTGCCAGCAGCCCTACAGGGGTTGAAGATGGCTACACCTTC
D gene: TRBD1; V gene: TRBV9; J gene: TRBJ1-2; clone size: few; CDR3 protein: CASSEQGDSYGYTF; CDR3 DNA: TGTGCCAGCAGCGAACAGGGGGATTCCTATGGCTACACCTTC
D gene: TRBD2; V gene: TRBV5-1; J gene: TRBJ2-7; clone size: .; CDR3 protein: CASSLEGAGGINYEQYF; CDR3 DNA: TGCGCCAGCAGCTTGGAGGGCGCGGGGGGGATAAACTACGAGCAGTACTTC
D gene: TRBD1; V gene: TRBV6-5; J gene: TRBJ1-1; clone size: many; CDR3 protein: CASTGGQGRLTEAFF; CDR3 DNA: TGTGCCAGCACCGGGGGACAGGGGAGGTTAACTGAAGCTTTCTTT
D gene: .; V gene: TRBV29-1; J gene: TRBJ1-2; clone size: many; CDR3 protein: CSVEWIGGNYGYTF; CDR3 DNA: TGCAGCGTTGAGTGGATTGGGGGAAACTATGGCTACACCTTC
D gene: TRBD2; V gene: TRBV6-4; J gene: TRBJ2-3; clone size: .; CDR3 protein: CASSEGGTRGTDTQYF; CDR3 DNA: TGTGCCAGCAGTGAGGGTGGGACTAGAGGCACAGATACGCAGTATTTT
D gene: TRBD1; V gene: TRBV4-2; J gene: TRBJ1-1; clone size: few; CDR3 protein: CASSQFPGTVQTLNTEAFF; CDR3 DNA: TGTGCCAGCAGCCAATTCCCCGGGACAGTCCAAACCTTGAACACTGAAGCTTTCTTT
D gene: .; V gene: TRBV9; J gene: TRBJ2-2; clone size: few; CDR3 protein: CASSVEGTGELFF; CDR3 DNA: TGTGCCAGCAGCGTCGAGGGCACCGGGGAGCTGTTTTTT
D gene: .; V gene: TRBV5-4; J gene: TRBJ1-1; clone size: .; CDR3 protein: CASIPIGARTEAFF; CDR3 DNA: TGTGCCAGCATCCCGATCGGGGCGCGAACTGAAGCTTTCTTT
D gene: TRBD2; V gene: TRBV7-2; J gene: TRBJ2-7; clone size: many; CDR3 protein: CASSPSPGLGAYEQYF; CDR3 DNA: TGTGCCAGCAGCCCGAGCCCGGGACTAGGGGCCTACGAGCAGTACTTC
D gene: .; V gene: TRBV20-1; J gene: TRBJ1-4; clone size: .; CDR3 protein: CSARAGPNEKLFF; CDR3 DNA: TGCAGTGCTAGAGCAGGACCTAATGAAAAACTGTTTTTT
D gene: .; V gene: TRBV5-1; J gene: TRBJ1-1; clone size: few; CDR3 protein: CASREGGFTEAFF; CDR3 DNA: TGCGCCAGCAGAGAGGGGGGATTCACTGAAGCTTTCTTT
D gene: TRBD1; V gene: TRBV7-9; J gene: TRBJ1-4; clone size: .; CDR3 protein: CASSFGQGEGEKLFF; CDR3 DNA: TGTGCCAGCAGCTTTGGACAGGGCGAAGGTGAAAAACTGTTTTTT
D gene: TRBD1; V gene: TRBV30; J gene: TRBJ1-4; clone size: few; CDR3 protein: CAWAQGAYEKLFF; CDR3 DNA: TGTGCCTGGGCACAGGGGGCGTATGAAAAACTGTTTTTT
D gene: TRBD1; V gene: TRBV19; J gene: TRBJ2-3; clone size: few; CDR3 protein: CASVDRGRPDTQYF; CDR3 DNA: TGTGCCAGTGTTGACAGGGGGCGACCCGATACGCAGTATTTT
D gene: .; V gene: TRBV5-1; J gene: TRBJ2-7; clone size: .; CDR3 protein: CASSLGQASGEQYF; CDR3 DNA: TGCGCCAGCAGCTTGGGTCAGGCCTCTGGCGAGCAGTACTTC